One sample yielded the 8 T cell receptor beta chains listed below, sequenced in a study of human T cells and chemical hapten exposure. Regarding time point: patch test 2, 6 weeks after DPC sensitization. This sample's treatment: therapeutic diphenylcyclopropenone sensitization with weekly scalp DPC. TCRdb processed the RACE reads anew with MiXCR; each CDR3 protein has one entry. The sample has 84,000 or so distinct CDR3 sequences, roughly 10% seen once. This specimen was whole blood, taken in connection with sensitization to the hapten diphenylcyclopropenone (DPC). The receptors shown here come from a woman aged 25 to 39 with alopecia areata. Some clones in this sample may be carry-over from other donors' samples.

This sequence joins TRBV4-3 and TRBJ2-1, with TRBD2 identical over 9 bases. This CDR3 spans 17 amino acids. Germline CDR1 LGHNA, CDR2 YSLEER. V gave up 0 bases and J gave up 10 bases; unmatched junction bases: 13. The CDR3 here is CASSQDPAGGQDREQFF. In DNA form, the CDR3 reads TGCGCCAGCAGCCAAGATCCGGCGGGAGGGCAGGACAGGGAGCAGTTCTTC.

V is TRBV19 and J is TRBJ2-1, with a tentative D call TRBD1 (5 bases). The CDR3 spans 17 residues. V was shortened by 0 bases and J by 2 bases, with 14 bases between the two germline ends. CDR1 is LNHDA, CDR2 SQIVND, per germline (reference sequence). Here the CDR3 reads CASSIDLSRAPYNEQFF. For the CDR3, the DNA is TGTGCCAGTAGTATAGATCTTTCCAGGGCCCCCTACAATGAGCAGTTCTTC.

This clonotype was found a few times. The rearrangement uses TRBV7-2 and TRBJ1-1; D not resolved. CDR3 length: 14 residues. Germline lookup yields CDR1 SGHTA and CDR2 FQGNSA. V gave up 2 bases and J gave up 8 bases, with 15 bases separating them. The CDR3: CASSLFSWGGEAFF. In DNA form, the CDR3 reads TGTGCCAGCAGCTTATTTTCGTGGGGTGGGGAAGCTTTCTTT.

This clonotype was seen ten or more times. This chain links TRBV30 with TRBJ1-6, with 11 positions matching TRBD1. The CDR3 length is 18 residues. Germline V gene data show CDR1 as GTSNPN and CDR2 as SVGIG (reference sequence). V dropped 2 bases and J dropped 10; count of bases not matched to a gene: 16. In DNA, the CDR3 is TGTGCCTGGAGTTATGGGGGGACAGGGGGTACCCCGCGCTCACCCCTCCACTTT. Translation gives CAWSYGGTGGTPRSPLHF.

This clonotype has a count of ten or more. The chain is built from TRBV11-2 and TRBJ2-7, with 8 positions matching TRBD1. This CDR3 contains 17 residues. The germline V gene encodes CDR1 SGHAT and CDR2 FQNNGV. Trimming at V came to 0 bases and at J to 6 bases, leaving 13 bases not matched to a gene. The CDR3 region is CASSLEDRAGGLIEQYF. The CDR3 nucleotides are TGTGCCAGCAGCTTAGAAGATCGGGCAGGGGGCTTAATCGAGCAGTACTTC.

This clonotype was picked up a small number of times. The CDR3, as DNA: TGTGCCAGCTCACCTCTGGACGCCAAAGGGGAGCTGTTTTTT. As protein: CASSPLDAKGELFF. The chain uses TRBV18 and TRBJ2-2; D gene uncertain. From germline, CDR1 is KGHSH and CDR2 LQKENI. Between the trimmed V and J ends, which lost 3 bases and 8 bases, there was a span of 13 bases. This CDR3 contains 14 residues.

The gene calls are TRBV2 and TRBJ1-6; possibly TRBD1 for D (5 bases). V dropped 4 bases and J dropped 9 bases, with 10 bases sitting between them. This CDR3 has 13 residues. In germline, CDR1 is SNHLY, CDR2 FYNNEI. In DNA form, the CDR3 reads TGTGCCAGCAGTGGGGGGACTTCTTCACCCCTCCACTTT. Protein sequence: CASSGGTSSPLHF.

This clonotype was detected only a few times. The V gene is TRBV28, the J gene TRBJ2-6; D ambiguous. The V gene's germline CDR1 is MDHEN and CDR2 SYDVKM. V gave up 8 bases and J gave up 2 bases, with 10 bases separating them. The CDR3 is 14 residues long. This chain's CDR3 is CASGDPPGANVLTF. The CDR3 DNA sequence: TGTGCCAGCGGGGATCCCCCTGGGGCCAACGTCCTGACTTTC.